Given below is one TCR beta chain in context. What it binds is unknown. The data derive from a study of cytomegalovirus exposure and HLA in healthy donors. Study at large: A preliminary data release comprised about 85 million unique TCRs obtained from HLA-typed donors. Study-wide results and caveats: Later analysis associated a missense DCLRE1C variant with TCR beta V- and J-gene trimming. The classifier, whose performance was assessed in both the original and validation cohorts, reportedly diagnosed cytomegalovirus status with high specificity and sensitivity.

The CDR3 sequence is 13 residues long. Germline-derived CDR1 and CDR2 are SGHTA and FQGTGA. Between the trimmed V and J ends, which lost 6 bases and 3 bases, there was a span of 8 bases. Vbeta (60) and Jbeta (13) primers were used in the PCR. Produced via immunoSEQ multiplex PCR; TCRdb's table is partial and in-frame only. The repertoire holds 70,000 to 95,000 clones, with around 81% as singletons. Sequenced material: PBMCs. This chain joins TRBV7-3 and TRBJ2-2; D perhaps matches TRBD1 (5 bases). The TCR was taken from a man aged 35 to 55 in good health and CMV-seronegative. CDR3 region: CASSIRDTGELFF. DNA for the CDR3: TGTGCCAGCAGTATCAGGGACACCGGGGAGCTGTTTTTT.